The 2 T cell receptor beta chains presented below share a single source sample, sequenced in a study of blood T cell repertoires in COVID-19. The data were produced by immunoSEQ multiplex PCR, yet TCRdb's version contains in-frame clones alone and is incomplete. The sample holds some 490,000 clones, about 88% seen once. Sequencing was performed on PBMCs or T cells enriched from blood (not recorded which). These TCRs come from a woman aged 55 to 70 who had recovered from COVID-19.

The chain carries TRBV2 and TRBJ1-1, with D hard to call. Germline V CDR1 and CDR2: SNHLY, FYNNEI. V lost 3 bases, J lost 7 bases, and 9 bases lay in between. The CDR3 has 12 amino acids. CDR3 sequence (DNA): TGTGCCAGCAGTGAGGTGCCGGGTGAAGCTTTCTTT. The encoded protein is CASSEVPGEAFF.

A single count supports this clone. The chain joins TRBV9 to TRBJ1-1, with 9 bases that match TRBD1. With 0 bases clipped from V and 0 bases from J, the junction kept 3 bases outside the gene matches. This CDR3 is 16 amino acids long. Germline CDR1 reads SGDLS; CDR2 reads YYNGEE. The CDR3 sequence is CASSVGDRAMNTEAFF. CDR3 DNA sequence: TGTGCCAGCAGCGTAGGGGACAGGGCTATGAACACTGAAGCTTTCTTT.